The source of this TCR beta chain is a study of blood T cell repertoires in COVID-19. As for the study in general: The cDNA or gDNA used as material had been derived from T cells, B-cell-depleted T cells, or PBMCs.

Original data processing: Reference gene primers were amplified, and this amplification served to estimate nucleated cell counts. Sequencing was performed with immunoSEQ multiplex PCR; in TCRdb, only in-frame clones are kept and a portion is missing. That table is the source of V, J and clone size, and D and trimming were worked out from the DNA. This sample has just over 150,000 clones, with about four fifths found just once. Trimming left V 4 bases short and J 1 base short, with 16 bases between. CDR3 length equals 16 residues. From germline, CDR1 is MNHEY and CDR2 SVGEGT. The chain recombines TRBV6-2 or TRBV6-3 with TRBJ1-1, with D maybe TRBD1 (5 bases). The sequencing sample was made of peripheral blood. The source is a man aged 55-75 years with acute or convalescent COVID-19. DNA of the CDR3: TGTGCCAGCAGTTCACCTCTTGGGGCACCGAACACTGAAGCTTTCTTT. Translating it yields CASSSPLGAPNTEAFF.